This TCR beta chain derives from a study of blood T cell repertoires in COVID-19. Background on the study: Sites across the United States, Italy and Spain contributed samples from acute and convalescent COVID-19. T cells, B-cell-depleted T cells, or PBMCs provided the cDNA or gDNA that served as material.

Seattle researchers signed up patients amid active infection and tracked them longitudinally. Methods used by the authors: How many nucleated cells were present was estimated from reference gene primer amplification. Method: immunoSEQ multiplex PCR; TCRdb's copy keeps in-frame clones and lacks some. That table is the source of V, J and clone size, and D and trimming were worked out from the DNA. The sample yields some 290,000 clones, 85% to 90% seen once. V was shortened by 0 bases and J by 7 bases, with 13 bases between the two germline ends. The CDR3 has 14 residues. Per germline, CDR1 GTSNPN and CDR2 SVGIG (reference sequence).

The V call is TRBV30, the J call TRBJ1-5, with D possibly matching TRBD1 (6 bases). The source material was peripheral blood. The origin of this receptor is a woman aged 40 to 50 with COVID-19, enrolled during active disease. The CDR3 here is CAWSVSRGWQPQHF. CDR3 DNA: TGTGCCTGGAGTGTGAGCAGGGGCTGGCAGCCCCAGCATTTT. Full variable domain (outside the CDR3, taken from reference TRBV30 and TRBJ1-5): SQTIHQWPATLVQPVGSPLSLECTVEGTSNPNLYWYRQAAGRGLQLLFYSVGIGQISSEVPQNLSASRPQDRQFILSSKKLLLSDSGFYLCAWSVSRGWQPQHFGDGTRLSIL.